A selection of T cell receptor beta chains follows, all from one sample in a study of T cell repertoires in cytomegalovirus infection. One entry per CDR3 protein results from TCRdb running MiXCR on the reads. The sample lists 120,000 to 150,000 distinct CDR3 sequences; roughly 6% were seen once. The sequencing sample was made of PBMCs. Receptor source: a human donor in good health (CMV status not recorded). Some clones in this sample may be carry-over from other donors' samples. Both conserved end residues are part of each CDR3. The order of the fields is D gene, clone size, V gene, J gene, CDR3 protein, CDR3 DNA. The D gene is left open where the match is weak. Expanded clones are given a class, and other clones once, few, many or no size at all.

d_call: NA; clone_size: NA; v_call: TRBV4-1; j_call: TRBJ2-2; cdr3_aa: CASSQSLQGLRSGELFF; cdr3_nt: TGCGCCAGCAGCCAATCCCTCCAGGGTCTGCGGAGCGGGGAGCTGTTTTTT
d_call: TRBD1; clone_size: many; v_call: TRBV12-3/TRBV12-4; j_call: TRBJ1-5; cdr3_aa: CASSLRQGYDQPQHF; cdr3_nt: TGTGCCAGCAGTTTAAGACAGGGGTATGATCAGCCCCAGCATTTT
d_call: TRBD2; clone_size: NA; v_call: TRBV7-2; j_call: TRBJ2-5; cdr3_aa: CASRLAGGGGETQYF; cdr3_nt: TGTGCCAGTAGACTAGCGGGGGGTGGAGGAGAGACCCAGTACTTC
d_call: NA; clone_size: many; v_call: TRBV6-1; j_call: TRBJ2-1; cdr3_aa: CASNLILSLYNEQFF; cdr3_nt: TGTGCCAGCAATCTGATCCTCTCTCTCTACAATGAGCAGTTCTTC
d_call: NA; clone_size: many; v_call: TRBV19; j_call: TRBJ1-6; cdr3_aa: CASSIEEPRNSPLHF; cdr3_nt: TGTGCCAGTAGTATAGAGGAGCCCCGCAATTCACCCCTCCACTTT
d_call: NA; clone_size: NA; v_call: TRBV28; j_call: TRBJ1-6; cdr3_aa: CASSASGSPLHF; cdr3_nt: TGTGCCAGCAGTGCCTCGGGGTCACCCCTCCACTTT
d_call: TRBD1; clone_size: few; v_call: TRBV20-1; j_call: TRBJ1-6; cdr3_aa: CSGAGTVNSPLHF; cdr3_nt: TGCAGTGGGGCCGGGACAGTTAATTCACCCCTCCACTTT
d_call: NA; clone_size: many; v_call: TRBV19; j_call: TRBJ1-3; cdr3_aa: CASTRDGTFFSGNTIYF; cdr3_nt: TGTGCCAGTACCCGGGACGGAACATTTTTCTCTGGAAACACCATATATTTT
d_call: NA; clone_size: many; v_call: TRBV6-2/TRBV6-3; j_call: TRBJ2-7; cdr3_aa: CASRDVGLYEQYF; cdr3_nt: TGTGCCAGCAGGGACGTGGGACTCTACGAGCAGTACTTC
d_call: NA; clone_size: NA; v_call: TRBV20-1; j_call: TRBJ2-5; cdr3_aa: CSVPSVGTQYF; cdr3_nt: TGCAGTGTTCCTTCCGTGGGGACCCAGTACTTC
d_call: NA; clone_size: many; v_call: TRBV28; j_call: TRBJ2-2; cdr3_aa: CASSLWAQTSGELFF; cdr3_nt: TGTGCCAGCAGTTTATGGGCACAGACATCCGGGGAGCTGTTTTTT
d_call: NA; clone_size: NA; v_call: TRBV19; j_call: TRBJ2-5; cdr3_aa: CASSLRRSQETQYF; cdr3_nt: TGTGCCAGTAGTTTGCGGAGATCCCAAGAGACCCAGTACTTC
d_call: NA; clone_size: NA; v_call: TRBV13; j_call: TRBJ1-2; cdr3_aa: CASSSTRGPNSIYGYTF; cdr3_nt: TGTGCCAGCAGCTCCACCCGGGGACCTAACTCGATCTATGGCTACACCTTC
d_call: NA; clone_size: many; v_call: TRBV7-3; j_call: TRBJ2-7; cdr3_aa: CASSLPGGEQYF; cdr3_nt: TGTGCCAGCAGCTTACCCGGGGGAGAGCAGTACTTC
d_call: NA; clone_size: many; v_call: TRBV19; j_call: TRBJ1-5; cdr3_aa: CASKKAEIGNQPQHF; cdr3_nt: TGTGCCAGTAAAAAGGCCGAGATCGGCAATCAGCCCCAGCATTTT
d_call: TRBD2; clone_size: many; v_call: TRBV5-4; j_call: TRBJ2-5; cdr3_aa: CASSLGTSGGQETQYF; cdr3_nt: TGTGCCAGCAGCCTTGGGACTAGCGGGGGCCAAGAGACCCAGTACTTC
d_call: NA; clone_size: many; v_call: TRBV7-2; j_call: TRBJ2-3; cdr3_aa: CASSLAGRGEDTQYF; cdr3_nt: TGTGCCAGCAGCTTAGCTGGACGGGGTGAGGATACGCAGTATTTT
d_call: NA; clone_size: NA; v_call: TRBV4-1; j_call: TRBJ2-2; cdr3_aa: CASSQDLDYTGELFF; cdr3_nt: TGCGCCAGCAGCCAAGACTTGGACTACACCGGGGAGCTGTTTTTT
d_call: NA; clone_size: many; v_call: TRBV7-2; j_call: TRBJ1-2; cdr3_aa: CASSLAGGGGGGGYTF; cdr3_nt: TGTGCCAGCAGCTTAGCTGGCGGGGGGGGTGGAGGCGGCTACACCTTC
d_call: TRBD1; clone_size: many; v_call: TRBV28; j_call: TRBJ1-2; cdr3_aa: CASEGQGAYGYTF; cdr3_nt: TGTGCCAGCGAGGGACAGGGGGCCTATGGCTACACCTTC
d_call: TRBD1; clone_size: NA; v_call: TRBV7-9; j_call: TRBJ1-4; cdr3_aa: CASSSTPGTGHGKLFF; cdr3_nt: TGTGCCAGCAGCTCTACCCCCGGGACAGGGCATGGAAAACTGTTTTTT
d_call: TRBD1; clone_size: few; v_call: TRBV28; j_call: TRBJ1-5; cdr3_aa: CASSIGQGLYSNQPQHF; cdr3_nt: TGTGCCAGCAGTATCGGACAGGGTCTTTATAGCAATCAGCCCCAGCATTTT
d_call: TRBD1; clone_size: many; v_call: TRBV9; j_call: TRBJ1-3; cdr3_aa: CASSTTGRTSGNTIYF; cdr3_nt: TGTGCCAGCAGTACGACAGGGAGGACTTCTGGAAACACCATATATTTT
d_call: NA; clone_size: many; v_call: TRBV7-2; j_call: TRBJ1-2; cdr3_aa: CASSSDGQGGYTF; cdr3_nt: TGTGCCAGCAGCTCGGACGGGCAGGGGGGCTACACCTTC